This T cell receptor (beta chain) comes out of a study of cytomegalovirus exposure and HLA in healthy donors. General study findings and limits: Highly shared variants forming one cluster were likely a sequencing artifact.

This CDR3 spans 14 amino acids. Germline V lookup: CDR1 GTSNPN, CDR2 SVGIG (reference sequence). J was trimmed by 4 bases and V by 3 bases; bases with no gene match: 9. Note on this clone: Its antigen remains unidentified.

Each donor's status was that of a healthy bone marrow donor. PCR was performed using 60 Vbeta and 13 Jbeta primers. This table comes from immunoSEQ multiplex PCR, and its TCRdb copy is limited to in-frame clones, with some not included. The data hold about 170,000 clones, with around 68% observed a single time. Specimen: PBMCs. The gene calls are TRBV30 and TRBJ2-7; the match to TRBD2 covers 7 bases. The source is a girl under 18 in good health and CMV-seronegative. This chain's CDR3 is CAWSPGGSNYEQYF. The CDR3, as DNA: TGTGCCTGGAGCCCCGGGGGGTCAAATTACGAGCAGTACTTC.